The count of the clone carrying this TCR beta chain is one. Per the authors' pipeline: Reference gene primers were amplified, and this amplification served to estimate nucleated cell counts. Sequencing was performed with immunoSEQ multiplex PCR; in TCRdb, only in-frame clones are kept and a portion is missing. Clone size and the V and J calls come from that table; the DNA yielded D and trimming. The table has hundreds of thousands of clones, 83% seen once. The source of the sample is a study of blood T cell repertoires in COVID-19. Overall study: There were acute and convalescent COVID-19 samples, and they came from the United States, Italy and Spain. Sources were T cells, B-cell-depleted T cells, or PBMCs; the material itself was cDNA or gDNA.

V lost 5 bases, J lost 6 bases, and 12 bases stayed unmatched. CDR1 SGHTA and CDR2 FQGNSA come from the germline V gene. This CDR3 has 16 residues. Sequencing used peripheral blood. V and J are TRBV7-2 and TRBJ2-5, with 10 bases that match TRBD2. This clonotype was obtained from a woman aged 45-65 years with acute or convalescent COVID-19. The CDR3 is CASSPAPAGGLKTQYF. Written as DNA, the CDR3 is TGTGCCAGCAGCCCGGCCCCAGCGGGGGGGCTAAAGACCCAGTACTTC.